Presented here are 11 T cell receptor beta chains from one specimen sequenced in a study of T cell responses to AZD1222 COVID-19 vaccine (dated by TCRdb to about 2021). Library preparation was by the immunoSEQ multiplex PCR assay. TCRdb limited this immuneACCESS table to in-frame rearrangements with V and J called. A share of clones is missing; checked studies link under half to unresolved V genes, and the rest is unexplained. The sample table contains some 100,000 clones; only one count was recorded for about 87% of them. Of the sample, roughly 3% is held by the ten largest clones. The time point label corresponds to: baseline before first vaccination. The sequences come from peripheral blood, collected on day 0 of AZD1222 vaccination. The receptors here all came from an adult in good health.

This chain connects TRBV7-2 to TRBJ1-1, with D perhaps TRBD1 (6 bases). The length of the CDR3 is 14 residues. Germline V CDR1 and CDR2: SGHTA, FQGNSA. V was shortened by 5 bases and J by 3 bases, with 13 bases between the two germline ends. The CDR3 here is CASSPLGADTEAFF. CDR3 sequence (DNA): TGTGCCAGCAGCCCCCTGGGGGCCGACACTGAAGCTTTCTTT. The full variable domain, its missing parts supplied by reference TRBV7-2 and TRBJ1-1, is GAGVSQSPSNKVTEKGKDVELRCDPISGHTALYWYRQSLGQGLEFLIYFQGNSAPDKSGLPSDRFSAERTGGSVSTLTIQRTQQEDSAVYLCASSPLGADTEAFFGQGTRLTVV.

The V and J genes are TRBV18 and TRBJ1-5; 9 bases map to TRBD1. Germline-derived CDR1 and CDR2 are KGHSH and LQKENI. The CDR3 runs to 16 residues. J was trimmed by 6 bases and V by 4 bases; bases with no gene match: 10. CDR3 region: CASSQQGAAESQPQHF. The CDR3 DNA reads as TGTGCCAGCTCACAACAGGGGGCGGCTGAAAGTCAGCCCCAGCATTTT.

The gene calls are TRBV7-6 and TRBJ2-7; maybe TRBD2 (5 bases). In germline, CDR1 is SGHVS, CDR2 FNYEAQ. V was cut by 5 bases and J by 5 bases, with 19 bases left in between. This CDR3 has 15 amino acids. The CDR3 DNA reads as TGTGCCAGCAGCGCTAGCCTGTCCAGGAACCACGAGCAGTACTTC. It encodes CASSASLSRNHEQYF.

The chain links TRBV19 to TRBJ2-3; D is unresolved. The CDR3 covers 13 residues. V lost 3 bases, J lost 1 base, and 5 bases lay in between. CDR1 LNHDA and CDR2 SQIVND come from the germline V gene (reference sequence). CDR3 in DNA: TGTGCCAGTAGTATGAGCGGCACAGATACGCAGTATTTT. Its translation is CASSMSGTDTQYF.

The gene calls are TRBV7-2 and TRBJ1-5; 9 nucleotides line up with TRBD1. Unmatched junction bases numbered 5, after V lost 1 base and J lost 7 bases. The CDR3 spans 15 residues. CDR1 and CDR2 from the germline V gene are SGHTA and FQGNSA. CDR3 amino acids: CASSLGGTGWQPQHF. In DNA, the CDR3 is TGTGCCAGCAGCTTAGGGGGGACAGGGTGGCAGCCCCAGCATTTT.

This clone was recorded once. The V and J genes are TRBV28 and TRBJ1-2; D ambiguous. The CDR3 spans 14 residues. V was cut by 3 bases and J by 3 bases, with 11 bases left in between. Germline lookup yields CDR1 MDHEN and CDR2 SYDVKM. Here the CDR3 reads CASSFLGRDYGYTF. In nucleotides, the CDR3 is TGTGCCAGCAGTTTTCTAGGGAGGGACTATGGCTACACCTTC.

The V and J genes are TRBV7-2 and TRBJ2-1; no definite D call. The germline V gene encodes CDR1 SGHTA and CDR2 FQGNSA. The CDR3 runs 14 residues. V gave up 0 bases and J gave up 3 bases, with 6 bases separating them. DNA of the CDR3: TGTGCCAGCAGCTTAGCGGGTTACTACAATGAGCAGTTCTTC. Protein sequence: CASSLAGYYNEQFF.

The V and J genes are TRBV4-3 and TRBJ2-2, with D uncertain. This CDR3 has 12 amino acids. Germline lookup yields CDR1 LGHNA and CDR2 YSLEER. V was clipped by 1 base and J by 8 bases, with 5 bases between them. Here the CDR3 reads CASSQALGELFF. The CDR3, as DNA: TGCGCCAGCAGCCAAGCTCTAGGGGAGCTGTTTTTT.

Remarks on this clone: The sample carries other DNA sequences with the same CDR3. The CDR3 loop is CASSRQGSTDTQYF. The CDR3 DNA is TGTGCCAGCTCACGACAGGGGAGTACAGATACGCAGTATTTT. V gene TRBV18 combines with J gene TRBJ2-3, with TRBD1 matching 8 bases. The CDR3 covers 14 residues. CDR1 and CDR2 from the germline V gene are KGHSH and LQKENI. V lost 4 bases to trimming and J lost 3 bases; unmatched junction nucleotides: 3.

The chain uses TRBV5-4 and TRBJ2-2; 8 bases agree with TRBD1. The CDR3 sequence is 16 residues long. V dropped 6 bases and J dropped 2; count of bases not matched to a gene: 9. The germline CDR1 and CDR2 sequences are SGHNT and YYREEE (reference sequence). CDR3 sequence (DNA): TGTGCCAGCACCCCGAGACAGGGGATAAACACCGGGGAGCTGTTTTTT. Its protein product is CASTPRQGINTGELFF.

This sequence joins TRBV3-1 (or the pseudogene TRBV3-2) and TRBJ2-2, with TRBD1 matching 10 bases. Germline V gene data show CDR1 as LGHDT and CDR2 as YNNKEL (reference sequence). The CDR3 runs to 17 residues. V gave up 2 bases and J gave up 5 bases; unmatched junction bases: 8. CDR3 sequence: CASSQSSTGGFTGELFF. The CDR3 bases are TGTGCCAGCAGCCAATCATCGACAGGGGGCTTTACCGGGGAGCTGTTTTTT.